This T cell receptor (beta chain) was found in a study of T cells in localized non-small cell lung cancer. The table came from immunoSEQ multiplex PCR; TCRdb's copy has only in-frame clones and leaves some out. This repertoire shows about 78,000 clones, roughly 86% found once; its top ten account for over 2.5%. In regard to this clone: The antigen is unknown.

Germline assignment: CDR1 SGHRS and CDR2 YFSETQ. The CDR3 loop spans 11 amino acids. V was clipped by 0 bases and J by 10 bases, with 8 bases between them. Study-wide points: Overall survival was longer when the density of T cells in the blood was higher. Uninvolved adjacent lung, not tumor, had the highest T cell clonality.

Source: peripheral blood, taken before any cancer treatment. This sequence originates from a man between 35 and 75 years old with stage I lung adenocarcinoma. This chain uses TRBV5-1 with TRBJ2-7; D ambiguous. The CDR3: CASSLGGSQYF. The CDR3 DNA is TGCGCCAGCAGCTTGGGCGGCAGTCAGTACTTC. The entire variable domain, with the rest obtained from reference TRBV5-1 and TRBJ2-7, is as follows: KAGVTQTPRYLIKTRGQQVTLSCSPISGHRSVSWYQQTPGQGLQFLFEYFSETQRNKGNFPGRFSGRQFSNSRSEMNVSTLELGDSALYLCASSLGGSQYFGPGTRLTVT.